The present TCR beta chain was sequenced within a study of blood T cells in healthy people across ages (dated by TCRdb to between 2015 and 2016). Study-wide context: In model experiments, template switching captured roughly one uniquely barcoded TCR beta cDNA molecule for every two T cells. Two additional independent replicas of 1 million unique cDNA reads from the same blood draw were analyzed for two donors (one aged 18 to 30 and one aged 80 or older). The study measured age-related changes in TCR beta repertoire diversity using deep sequencing normalized with unique cDNA molecular identifiers. To avoid experimental bias, donors of different ages were randomly spread across the sequencing lanes. Donors were grouped into four age groups: young (average about 15 years), middle-aged (39), aged (around 60) and long-lived (over 80).

The donors were 40 or so Caucasian individuals from Russia, aged roughly 6 to 90 years, who were systemically healthy. Approximately 9 milliliters of peripheral blood were collected from each donor into EDTA-treated Vacutainer tubes. Ficoll-Paque density-gradient centrifugation was used to isolate PBMCs, with at least 7 million obtained per sample. Total RNA was extracted from PBMCs with Trizol reagent, with at least 6 micrograms obtained per sample. For every donor, an aliquot of PBMCs went through flow cytometry to measure the percentages of naive CD45RAhigh/CD27high T cells. Overall study results and their limits: Because the CMV infection status of the donors was unknown, age-related changes in expanded clonotypes may potentially have been confounded. A strong correlation was found between observed TCR beta diversity and the percentage of naive T cells measured by flow cytometry. Total diversity estimates from one million sequenced T cells were considered lower bounds and underestimates. As age increased, observed TCR beta diversity per million T cells dropped in a roughly linear way, and a significant reduction was already evident by age 40. The long-lived group showed more naive CD4+ T cells, fewer expanded clones and increased TCR diversity than the aged group, suggesting age selection. Because profiling used bulk unsorted PBMCs, naive and antigen-experienced compartments could not be compared conclusively.

Comments on this clonotype: Its target antigen remains unknown. No base qualities exist here, and no much larger clone lies one base off it.

Including the terminal cysteine and phenylalanine, the CDR3 comprises 13 residues. Of all the DNA, just the CDR3 is kept, 39 bases in frame from base 1. V is pared back by 5 bases and J by 7 bases, with 15 bases lying between the germline termini. Library construction relied on 5' RACE. This sample was sequenced with an Illumina HiSeq 2500. A second PCR of roughly 7 to 12 cycles was performed with a sample-barcoded 5' primer and a J-beta primer mix. A unique molecular identifier was introduced onto each TCR beta cDNA molecule by a template-switch 5' adaptor carrying 12 random nucleotides. Each sample yielded at least 3 million CDR3-containing paired-end reads. The Mint cDNA synthesis kit, primed by a TRBC-specific oligonucleotide, was used to synthesize first-strand cDNA from all RNA. Following uracil-DNA glycosylase treatment, all cDNA underwent a first 18-cycle PCR with the universal primers M1SS and BC2_uni_R. In the authors' own workflow: For normalization, 1 million high-quality reads were randomly selected from each sample, with every read carrying a distinct molecular identifier. Reads sharing molecular identifiers were discarded rather than binned into consensus sequences. MiTCR, with a Q25 quality threshold and the strictest error-elimination algorithm, was used for CDR3 identification, clonotype clustering and error correction. A nonparametric unseen species model using Euler transformation provided a lower-bound estimate of total TCR beta diversity. TCRdb reworked the public reads: Q25 trimming with fastp, MiXCR clone assembly, productive beta chains retained. Under each unique CDR3 protein, matching rows form one entry showing the most common genes and DNA. What appears here as the V and J calls and clone size reflects TCRdb's work, not the paper's. This sample gives roughly 1,700,000 distinct CDR3 sequences in total; roughly 28% of them show up just once. The ten top clones hold over 7% of the sample.

The rearranged segments are TRBV12-3 or TRBV12-4 and TRBJ2-7, with the D segment identity uncertain. The source material was blood. This receptor was taken from a woman in her twenties or thirties in good health. The CDR3 region reads CASSPLQVNEQYF. The bases are TGTGCCAGCAGTCCCCTGCAAGTCAATGAGCAGTACTTC.